This TCR beta chain was retrieved from a study of identical twins. General study results and limits: There were fewer insertions in abundant cord blood beta clonotypes, but memory repertoires showed no such pattern.

TCRdb reanalysed the 5' RACE reads using MiXCR and keeps one entry per CDR3 protein. This sample has around 530,000 distinct CDR3 sequences, with roughly 15% found just once. Healthy Caucasians provided all donations. Trimming removed 3 bases from V and 6 bases from J; junction bases left unmatched: 17. The CDR3 is made up of 17 amino acids. In germline, CDR1 is SGDLS, CDR2 YYNGEE. This clonotype was detected only a few times. As yet, its antigen is unknown. These records were also assigned to another study, of yellow fever vaccine responses in identical twins.

The specimen sequenced was CD4+ T cells sorted from blood. The receptor was derived from a woman aged 18-29 years in good health. The rearrangement joins TRBV9 to TRBJ1-1; 7 bases agree with TRBD1. The CDR3 region is CASSEGASRAEGAEAFF. CDR3 nucleotide sequence: TGTGCCAGCAGCGAGGGGGCGTCCAGGGCTGAAGGCGCTGAAGCTTTCTTT.